The 28 T cell receptor beta chains in this list originate from one sample, sequenced in a study of HIV-infected patients and healthy controls. Reverse transcription used roughly 480 ng RNA and constant-region primers for alpha and beta. Each of the alpha and beta chains got its own library through chain-specific third strand synthesis with indices. Using its own MiXCR run on the 5' RACE reads, TCRdb lists one record per CDR3 protein. The sample holds 5,000 to 6,500 distinct CDR3 sequences; about 8.2% are singletons and the top ten take just under 20%. No cell fractionation was done, so the repertoire covers all unsorted peripheral blood T cells. The material sequenced was blood, taken before antiretroviral therapy. The receptors here all came from an adult with HIV infection.

By frequency in the sample, this clonotype is medium-sized. The rearrangement joins TRBV4-1 to TRBJ2-1; D is undetermined. V lost 2 bases and J 4 bases, leaving 6 bases between the germline ends. The CDR3 has 13 residues. Germline assignment: CDR1 MGHRA and CDR2 YSYEKL. CDR3 in DNA: TGCGCCAGCAGCCAACCCCCTTACAATGAGCAGTTCTTC. It translates to CASSQPPYNEQFF.

This clonotype occurred many times. The CDR3: CATSDLADRGSLYYEQYF. The CDR3 DNA follows: TGTGCCACCAGTGATTTGGCAGACAGGGGATCGCTTTACTACGAGCAGTACTTC. This chain joins TRBV24-1 and TRBJ2-7, with 8 nucleotides matching TRBD1. From germline, CDR1 is KGHDR and CDR2 SFDVKD. This CDR3 is built from 18 residues. The ends lost 0 bases at V and 3 bases at J; junction bases unmatched: 12.

This clonotype is classed as medium-sized (0.01 to 0.1%). This chain joins TRBV3-1 and TRBJ2-1; 15 nucleotides match TRBD2. This CDR3 has 17 residues. With V trimmed by 1 base and J by 8 bases, 6 bases remained unmatched. The germline V gene encodes CDR1 LGHDT and CDR2 YNNKEL (reference sequence). Here the CDR3 reads CASSQARGLAGGYEQFF. The CDR3 DNA sequence: TGTGCCAGCAGCCAAGCTAGGGGACTAGCGGGAGGATATGAGCAGTTCTTC.

This clonotype has a handful of counts. The chain couples TRBV7-6 to TRBJ2-3; 12 bases align to TRBD2. V gave up 0 bases and J gave up 4 bases; unmatched junction bases: 5. The CDR3 runs to 17 residues. Germline CDR1 reads SGHVS; CDR2 reads FNYEAQ. The CDR3 sequence: CASSLANLAGGPDTQYF. CDR3 bases: TGTGCCAGCAGCTTAGCGAACCTAGCGGGAGGGCCAGATACGCAGTATTTT.

This clonotype was counted ten times or more. This chain uses TRBV18 with TRBJ2-5; D is unclear. In germline, CDR1 is KGHSH, CDR2 LQKENI. Deletions cut 1 base from V and 5 bases from J, with 11 bases between. CDR3 length equals 14 residues. CDR3 protein: CASSPLWAGETQYF. Here the CDR3 DNA reads TGTGCCAGCTCACCACTTTGGGCCGGGGAGACCCAGTACTTC.

Judged by abundance, this clonotype is medium-sized. CDR3 in DNA: TGTGCCAGCAGCGTAGCTTTGGGAGAACAAGATACGCAGTATTTT. Its protein is CASSVALGEQDTQYF. The chain combines TRBV9 with TRBJ2-3, with a tentative D call TRBD2 (5 bases). CDR3 size: 15 residues. From germline, CDR1 is SGDLS and CDR2 YYNGEE. Trimming removed 0 bases at V and 5 bases at J, with 13 bases between.

This clonotype is labeled medium-sized. The chain combines TRBV7-3 with TRBJ2-2, with D perhaps TRBD1 (5 bases). This CDR3 has 14 residues. The germline gives CDR1 SGHTA, CDR2 FQGTGA. Between the trimmed V and J ends, which lost 1 base and 5 bases, there was a span of 8 bases. The CDR3 DNA sequence: TGTGCCAGCAGCTTAATGGCAGGGACCGGGGAGCTGTTTTTT. Protein sequence: CASSLMAGTGELFF.

The chain recombines TRBV20-1 with TRBJ2-3; TRBD2 aligns across 11 bases. Unmatched junction bases numbered 4, after V lost 4 bases and J lost 4 bases. The CDR3 has 14 amino acids. Germline CDR1 is DFQATT and CDR2 is SNEGSKA (reference sequence). In DNA form, the CDR3 reads TGCAGTGCTATAGCGGGGGGGCCCGCAGATACGCAGTATTTT. This sequence encodes CSAIAGGPADTQYF.

In its sample, this clonotype was seen many times. This sequence joins TRBV20-1 and TRBJ2-2, with a possible D match to TRBD2 (5 bases). Per germline, CDR1 DFQATT and CDR2 SNEGSKA (reference sequence). V lost 6 bases to trimming and J lost 3 bases, with 14 bases between them. CDR3 length equals 14 residues. The CDR3 DNA reads TGCAGTGCCAACCGGGGAGCGGACACCGGGGAGCTGTTTTTT. Its protein is CSANRGADTGELFF.

This clonotype was counted at least ten times. The genes are TRBV20-1 and TRBJ2-1; 13 bases fit TRBD2. The CDR3 has 15 residues. J was trimmed by 10 bases and V by 5 bases; bases with no gene match: 11. Per germline, CDR1 DFQATT and CDR2 SNEGSKA (reference sequence). The DNA for the CDR3 is TGCAGTGCTGGACTAGCGGGAGCTTTCCTCGGGGAGCAGTTCTTC. Translating it yields CSAGLAGAFLGEQFF.

This clonotype was found many times. This chain uses TRBV19 with TRBJ2-3; D not resolved. Germline V gene data show CDR1 as LNHDA and CDR2 as SQIVND (reference sequence). The CDR3 is 11 residues long. Trimming took 5 bases from V and 5 from J, leaving 5 bases between them. Here the CDR3 DNA reads TGTGCCAGTAGTTACCTAGATACGCAGTATTTT. Translation gives CASSYLDTQYF.

The table lists this clonotype with many counts. The chain recombines TRBV5-1 with TRBJ2-5, with D hard to call. The CDR3 is made up of 12 amino acids. Per germline, CDR1 SGHRS and CDR2 YFSETQ. Trimming removed 0 bases at V and 3 bases at J, with 3 bases between. Here the CDR3 DNA reads TGCGCCAGCAGCTTGGGCGAAGAGACCCAGTACTTC. Encoded protein: CASSLGEETQYF.

Judged by abundance, this clonotype is large. The CDR3: CAGGGTDTQYF. CDR3 nucleotides: TGTGCCGGCGGGGGCACAGATACGCAGTATTTT. The chain combines TRBV28 with TRBJ2-3, with a tentative D call TRBD2 (6 bases). Germline values: CDR1 MDHEN, CDR2 SYDVKM. V lost 11 bases and J 1 base, leaving 7 bases between the germline ends. The CDR3 is 11 residues long.

By sample fraction, this clonotype is medium-sized. This chain uses TRBV4-1 with TRBJ2-2; a weak D match, TRBD2 (6 bases). The ends were cut back, 1 base at V and 2 bases at J, with 11 bases in the middle. CDR1 MGHRA and CDR2 YSYEKL come from the germline V gene. The CDR3 runs 16 residues. The CDR3: CASSQVPAGNTGELFF. The CDR3 nucleotides are TGCGCCAGCAGCCAAGTGCCGGCGGGAAACACCGGGGAGCTGTTTTTT.

CDR3 residues: CASSLDWEQWGQQKNIQYF. The CDR3 DNA follows: TGTGCCAGCAGCTTAGACTGGGAGCAGTGGGGACAACAGAAAAACATTCAGTACTTC. The chain uses TRBV7-9 and TRBJ2-4; tentatively, D is TRBD1 (6 bases). Trimming stripped 1 base from V and 4 bases from J, with 23 bases between. The CDR3 has 19 amino acids. Germline V gene lookup returns CDR1 SEHNR and CDR2 FQNEAQ (reference sequence).

By share, this clonotype counts as medium-sized (0.01 to 0.1%). This chain connects TRBV7-9 to TRBJ2-1; 9 nucleotides match TRBD2. Germline-derived CDR1 and CDR2 are SEHNR and FQNEAQ (reference sequence). J lost 6 bases, V lost 5 bases, and 11 bases had no gene match. The CDR3 length is 16 residues. CDR3 bases: TGTGCCAGCAGCCCAGCGACGGCGGGGGGGCCCAATGAGCAGTTCTTC. This encodes CASSPATAGGPNEQFF.

By frequency in the sample, this clonotype is medium-sized. The V call is TRBV5-1, the J call TRBJ2-1; 12 nucleotides line up with TRBD2. V lost 1 base to trimming and J lost 1 base; unmatched junction nucleotides: 6. Germline V gene data show CDR1 as SGHRS and CDR2 as YFSETQ. The CDR3 is 18 residues long. The CDR3 sequence: CASSLTTSGGLSYNEQFF. DNA for the CDR3: TGCGCCAGCAGCTTGACGACTAGCGGGGGATTATCCTACAATGAGCAGTTCTTC.

This chain links TRBV6-5 with TRBJ1-1, with 11 bases that match TRBD1. Looked up from germline, CDR1 is MNHEY and CDR2 is SVGAGI. This CDR3 is 13 amino acids long. The V gene end was trimmed by 5 bases and the J gene end by 10 bases; junction bases not matched to a gene: 6. CDR3 region: CASSDGQGAAAFF. In DNA form, the CDR3 reads TGTGCCAGCAGTGATGGACAGGGGGCGGCAGCTTTCTTT.

This clonotype was recorded once. This chain links TRBV6-2 or TRBV6-3 with TRBJ1-1; TRBD1 is a possible D gene (6 bases). V shed 5 bases and J shed 6 bases, with 13 bases lying between them. This CDR3 is 13 amino acids long. Germline assignment: CDR1 MNHEY and CDR2 SVGEGT. The CDR3 region is CASSVTGPAEAFF. The CDR3, as DNA: TGTGCCAGCAGTGTCACAGGGCCCGCTGAAGCTTTCTTT.

This clonotype was observed many times. The rearrangement joins TRBV27 to TRBJ2-1, with 11 bases lining up with TRBD1. Germline CDR1 is MNHEY and CDR2 is SMNVEV (reference sequence). Germline trimming cut 7 bases from V and 6 bases from J; bases unmatched to any gene: 5. The CDR3 contains 14 residues. The CDR3 loop is CASTYGTGGNEQFF. The CDR3 bases are TGTGCCAGCACTTACGGGACAGGGGGCAATGAGCAGTTCTTC.

This clonotype is termed medium-sized. This chain uses TRBV6-5 with TRBJ2-1; D is uncertain. Germline assignment: CDR1 MNHEY and CDR2 SVGAGI. Trimming shortened V by 5 bases and J by 4 bases, and 9 bases separated the two germline ends. The CDR3 covers 13 residues. The CDR3 loop is CASSPTVYNEQFF. The CDR3 nucleotides are TGTGCCAGCAGTCCGACTGTATACAATGAGCAGTTCTTC.

There are many counts of this clonotype. The chain combines TRBV3-1 with TRBJ1-1, with D hard to call. Trimming pared 1 base from V and 10 bases from J, leaving 13 bases between. This CDR3 region has 13 residues. Looked up from germline, CDR1 is LGHDT and CDR2 is YNNKEL (reference sequence). The CDR3 protein is CASSQVRSDGAFF. CDR3 DNA sequence: TGTGCCAGCAGCCAAGTTCGGTCCGACGGAGCTTTCTTT.

Only a few counts were recorded for this clonotype. The V and J genes are TRBV10-3 and TRBJ1-5; D remains unclear. The ends were cut back, 10 bases at V and 7 bases at J, with 11 bases in the middle. From germline, CDR1 is ENHRY and CDR2 SYGVKD. This CDR3 region has 11 residues. CDR3 in DNA: TGTGCCAGTGGACTGGAACAGCCCCAGCATTTT. Its translation: CASGLEQPQHF.

The genes are TRBV18 and TRBJ2-2, with D tentatively TRBD2 (6 bases). Trimming took 8 bases from V and 3 from J, leaving 10 bases between them. Germline V CDR1 and CDR2: KGHSH, LQKENI. The CDR3 length is 13 residues. The CDR3 protein is CASQWEDTGELFF. The CDR3, as DNA: TGTGCCAGCCAGTGGGAGGACACCGGGGAGCTGTTTTTT.

By frequency in the sample, this clonotype is medium-sized. The J gene is TRBJ1-1, the V gene TRBV29-1; D perhaps matches TRBD1 (5 bases). Per the germline V gene, CDR1 is SQVTM and CDR2 is ANQGSEA. V lost 6 bases, J lost 5 bases, and 16 bases lay in between. The CDR3 is 13 amino acids. The CDR3 nucleotides are TGCAGCGTGGTAGGGGCAGGGAAGACTGAAGCTTTCTTT. Protein sequence: CSVVGAGKTEAFF.

Within the sample, this clonotype is medium-sized (0.01 to 0.1%). The chain has TRBV20-1 and TRBJ2-5; D is tentatively TRBD1 or TRBD2 (5 bases each). The CDR3 sequence is 14 residues long. Deletions cut 3 bases from V and 2 bases from J, with 13 bases between. The V gene's germline CDR1 is DFQATT and CDR2 SNEGSKA (reference sequence). The CDR3 loop is CSARGWGRQETQYF. CDR3 DNA: TGCAGTGCTAGGGGATGGGGGAGACAAGAGACCCAGTACTTC.

Ten or more counts support this clonotype. The CDR3 coding sequence is TGTGCCTGGAGTGTACTCGGGGGACTAGCGGGAGTCAATGAGCAGTTCTTC. Its translation is CAWSVLGGLAGVNEQFF. This sequence joins TRBV30 and TRBJ2-1, with 14 bases lining up with TRBD2. V was pared by 0 bases and J by 6 bases, with 7 bases of the junction left unmatched. CDR1 and CDR2 from the germline V gene are GTSNPN and SVGIG (reference sequence). The CDR3 runs 17 residues.

This clonotype is deemed medium-sized. In DNA form, the CDR3 reads TGTGCCACCAGCAGAGATCAGGGGGCAGGGAACACTGAAGCTTTCTTT. This gives the protein CATSRDQGAGNTEAFF. The chain uses TRBV15 and TRBJ1-1; 8 positions agree with TRBD1. Trimming took 0 bases from V and 1 from J; bases not matched to a gene: 4. The CDR3 sequence is 16 residues long. In germline, CDR1 is LNHNV, CDR2 YYDKDF (reference sequence). Full variable domain (missing parts from reference TRBV15 and TRBJ1-1): DAMVIQNPRYQVTQFGKPVTLSCSQTLNHNVMYWYQQKSSQAPKLLFHYYDKDFNNEADTPDNFQSRRPNTSFCFLDIRSPGLGDTAMYLCATSRDQGAGNTEAFFGQGTRLTVV.